Sequencing of this T cell receptor (beta chain) was carried out in a study of OX40 agonist ivuxolimab in advanced cancers. The method was immunoSEQ multiplex PCR; TCRdb's version includes in-frame clones alone and lacks a portion of them. The top ten clones hold around half of a sample with around 20,000 clones, 90% of them seen once. The CDR3 is 15 amino acids. The V gene end was trimmed by 6 bases and the J gene end by 2 bases; junction bases not matched to a gene: 6. Per the germline V gene, CDR1 is MDHEN and CDR2 is SYDVKM. Sequenced here: CD4+ or CD8+ T cells sorted from blood, sampled in a trial of the OX40 agonist ivuxolimab. The clonotype comes from an adult with an advanced solid tumor such as melanoma, head and neck, liver or kidney cancer. J is TRBJ2-2 and V is TRBV28; 7 bases align to TRBD1. The CDR3 DNA is TGTGCCAGCAGCCCCGGGACAGCCAACACCGGGGAGCTGTTTTTT. Protein product: CASSPGTANTGELFF.